The following is a TCR beta chain sequence with its context. Trimming at V came to 3 bases and at J to 6 bases, leaving 4 bases not matched to a gene. Germline loops: CDR1 MGHRA, CDR2 YSYEKL. The CDR3 sequence is 14 residues long. The sample belongs to a study of blood T cell repertoires in COVID-19. Study-level background: Collection of acute and convalescent COVID-19 samples took place in the United States, Italy and Spain. PBMCs, B-cell-depleted T cells, or T cells were the source of the cDNA or gDNA that made up the material.

As processed by the authors: Reference gene primer amplification yielded estimated nucleated cell counts. Assay used: immunoSEQ multiplex PCR; TCRdb lists only in-frame clones, some missing. The DNA was the basis for D and trimming; V, J and clone size are from that table. There are about 670,000 clones in the sample; about 90% occur only once, and roughly 0.25% lies in the top ten. The source is a woman between 18 and 29 years old with acute or convalescent COVID-19. Input material: peripheral blood. The chain uses TRBV4-1 and TRBJ2-3; 9 nucleotides agree with TRBD1. CDR3 loop: CASSQGQGRDTQYF. The CDR3, as DNA: TGCGCCAGCAGCCAGGGACAGGGAAGGGATACGCAGTATTTT.